Sequencing of this T cell receptor beta chain was carried out in a study of T cell repertoires in cytomegalovirus infection. Overall study results and limits: Accumulated public TCR beta family frequency recognized individuals carrying CMV together with the relevant HLA.

TCRdb re-called the reads through MiXCR, storing one row per CDR3 protein. The table includes around 130,000 distinct CDR3 sequences, 7.5% to 9% detected once. Germline-derived CDR1 and CDR2 are SQVTM and ANQGSEA. The CDR3 loop spans 12 amino acids. V dropped 8 bases and J dropped 0 bases, with 8 bases sitting between them. This clonotype was recorded a few times. The antigen is unknown. The source material was PBMCs. The clonotype was recovered from a human donor in good health (CMV status not recorded). Some clones in this sample may be carry-over from other donors' samples. J is TRBJ1-3 and V is TRBV29-1; D ambiguous. CDR3 protein: CSIRDSGNTIYF. The CDR3 DNA sequence: TGCAGCATCAGAGACTCTGGAAACACCATATATTTT.